A selection of T cell receptor beta chains follows, all from one sample in a study of low-dose radiotherapy and immunotherapy resistance in tumors. TCRdb independently ran MiXCR on the reads; one entry per CDR3 protein. The repertoire holds about 82,000 distinct CDR3 sequences, with approximately 20% as singletons. Sequencing used PBMCs, obtained before treatment. The receptors shown here come from a male donor with prostate cancer. Each CDR3 is given with its conserved first and last residue.

v_call cdr3_aa
TRBV7-9 CASSRDRTDTQYF
TRBV10-3 CAIKDGKYYEQYF
TRBV28 CASSYWYRYNSPLHF
TRBV2 CASSSKAGVYNEQFF
TRBV6-6 CASSPSSAQETQYF
TRBV24-1 CATSDSGTGISSYNEQFF
TRBV5-3 CASGPMTGGAYNEQFF
TRBV7-3 CASSIGTSGNHEQYF
TRBV6-2/TRBV6-3 CASKQDHVSGNTIYF
TRBV5-1 CASSSGHNQETQYF
TRBV3-1 CASSQDPAGGSTDTQYF
TRBV20-1 CSARDPWGTDTQYF
TRBV29-1 CSVAGGGNTIYF
TRBV30 CAWRSGTTNTGELFF